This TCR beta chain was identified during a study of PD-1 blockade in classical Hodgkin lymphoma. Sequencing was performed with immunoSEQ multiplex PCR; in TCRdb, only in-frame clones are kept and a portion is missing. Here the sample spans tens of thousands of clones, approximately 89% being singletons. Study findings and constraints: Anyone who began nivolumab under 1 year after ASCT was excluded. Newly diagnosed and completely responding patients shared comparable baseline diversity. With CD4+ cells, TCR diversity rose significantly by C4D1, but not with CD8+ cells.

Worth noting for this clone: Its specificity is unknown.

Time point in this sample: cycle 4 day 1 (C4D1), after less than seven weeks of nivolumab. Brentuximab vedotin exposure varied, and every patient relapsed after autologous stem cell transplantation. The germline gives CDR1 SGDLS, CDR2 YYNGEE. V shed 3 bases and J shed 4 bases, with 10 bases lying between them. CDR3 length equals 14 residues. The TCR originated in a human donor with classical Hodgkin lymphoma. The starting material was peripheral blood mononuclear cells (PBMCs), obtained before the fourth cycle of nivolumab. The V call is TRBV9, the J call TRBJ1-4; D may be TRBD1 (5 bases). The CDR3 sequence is CASSADKYNEKLFF. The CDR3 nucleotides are TGTGCCAGCAGCGCGGACAAATATAATGAAAAACTGTTTTTT.